Listed below are T cell receptor beta chains from one sample, sequenced in a study of T cell responses to AZD1222 COVID-19 vaccine. The protocol was immunoSEQ multiplex PCR, while the TCRdb copy is restricted to in-frame clones and leaves out a portion. The repertoire has some 130,000 clones, approximately 90% of them found once; the top ten carry 1.9%. The sequencing here drew on peripheral blood, taken on day 0 of AZD1222 vaccination. Receptors were obtained from an adult in good health. The conserved cysteine and the conserved F or W are not part of the CDR3 here. Fields, in order: clone size, V gene, CDR3 protein. Size is omitted from some rows. Given values are once, few, many or a class for expanded clones.

- | TRBV2 | ASWDGGNQPQH
- | TRBV7-2 | ASSPGRRGSGNTIY
- | TRBV7-8 | ASSLVSGIFGEQF
- | TRBV30 | AWSSGVGSPLH
- | TRBV29-1 | SVDRADTQY
- | TRBV5-4 | ASSLEKGNGYT
- | TRBV5-1 | ASSLQGDYDSPLH
- | TRBV7-9 | ASSLVGTGYEQY
- | TRBV27 | ASSLSWGSYYGYT
once | TRBV3-1/TRBV3-2 | ASSPQDRVTNEKLF
- | TRBV3-1/TRBV3-2 | ASSQGQGPNNEQF
- | TRBV4-1 | ASSQGGGGAGNTIY
once | TRBV7-9 | ASSFPLLNTEAF
- | TRBV19 | ASSNGPRQPMNTEAF
- | TRBV28 | ASSPDSGGQPQH
- | TRBV19 | ASSPSWGKWGYEQY
- | TRBV28 | ASSPQHTGELF
- | TRBV3-1/TRBV3-2 | ASSLNRAGGAGTGELF
few | TRBV9 | ASSVVRSPSYGYT
- | TRBV12-3/TRBV12-4 | ASSTVYTEAF
- | TRBV2 | ASSEDRSAGATYGYT
- | TRBV3-1/TRBV3-2 | ASSQASARGGRRNTEAF
- | TRBV2 | ASSDGGDSDTQY
once | TRBV4-1 | ASSQDPTGGYGYT
- | TRBV27 | ASSLGMNTEAF
- | TRBV5-5 | ASTTDSVTDTQY
- | TRBV18 | ASSRLQGEIGTEAF
- | TRBV20-1 | SASDLGQGAAGYT
- | TRBV29-1 | SVEVGTGGYGYT
- | TRBV27 | ASSGTGPFPGYT
many | TRBV6-5 | AGGSARTFNEQY
- | TRBV2 | ASSEMGPRIFNEQF
- | TRBV27 | ASGGVMTQY
- | TRBV11-2 | ASSLETTPFYSNQPQH
- | TRBV2 | ARTDRGRTEAF
- | TRBV2 | ASSERQGHNSPLH
- | TRBV3-1/TRBV3-2 | ASSQVDYSADFTGELF
- | TRBV29-1 | SVEGIGFNYGYT
few | TRBV5-1 | ASSLVTANTEAF
- | TRBV6-5 | ASSYRQGIGELF
- | TRBV12-3/TRBV12-4 | ASSLGENTEAF
- | TRBV27 | ASSPGTLYNSPLH
- | TRBV11-2 | ASSLAGRGETQY
- | TRBV6-1 | ASSSGGRPEAF
- | TRBV7-9 | ASSLVWGGQKAF
- | TRBV6-5 | ASIRVYNSPLH